This section outlines one T cell receptor beta chain sequence together with its context. Its matching antigen is unknown. The sample is drawn from a study of T cell responses to AZD1222 COVID-19 vaccine. Study-level results: Following two doses of AZD1222, Spike-specific TCR breadth and depth rose.

The CDR3 loop spans 16 amino acids. The trim removed 1 base at V and 7 bases at J, leaving 8 bases unmatched. CDR1 and CDR2 (germline): SGHNT, YYREEE (reference sequence). The repertoire was sequenced with immunoSEQ multiplex PCR; TCRdb's copy has only in-frame clones and lacks some. The sample consists of under 150,000 clones, about 90% of them appearing once. Sequenced here: peripheral blood, sampled on day 0 of AZD1222 vaccination. The V call is TRBV5-4, the J call TRBJ1-6, with 7 bases fitting TRBD1. The sequence was collected from an adult in good health. CDR3 bases: TGTGCCAGCAGCTTGAGGGGGCAAGGTCTAAATTCACCCCTCCACTTT. It translates to CASSLRGQGLNSPLHF.